What follows are 5 T cell receptor beta chains derived from one specimen sequenced in a study of beta chain features in type 1 diabetes. Study conclusions and caveats: Significant though moderate, a shortening of TCRB CDR3s appeared in all four CD4+ subsets of Type 1 diabetes patients.

All of the isolated RNA was reverse transcribed, so expressed TCRB transcripts were sequenced. Profiled with immunoSEQ multiplex PCR; TCRdb holds only in-frame clones, not every one. The repertoire holds hundreds of thousands of clones, with under 15% as singletons. Their recognized antigens are unknown. The sequencing input was naive CD4+ T cells from blood. The receptors shown here come from a man between 18 and 35 years old with type 1 diabetes.

V gene TRBV18 combines with J gene TRBJ2-7, with D unresolved. The germline V and J ends were trimmed by 4 bases and 2 bases, with 15 bases remaining between them. Germline V CDR1 and CDR2: KGHSH, LQKENI. The CDR3 sequence is 15 residues long. CDR3 protein: CASSLPASGPYEQYF. The DNA of the CDR3 is TGTGCCAGCTCACTCCCGGCCAGTGGACCCTACGAGCAGTACTTC.

This rearrangement joins TRBV30 to TRBJ1-5; no clear D. Trimming pared 0 bases from V and 6 bases from J, leaving 6 bases between. The CDR3 contains 12 residues. Germline assignment: CDR1 GTSNPN and CDR2 SVGIG (reference sequence). CDR3 in amino acids: CAWSVQIQPQHF. The CDR3 region has the DNA TGTGCCTGGAGTGTACAGATTCAGCCCCAGCATTTT.

This clone was seen more than once but under ten times. The chain uses TRBV7-9 and TRBJ1-6, with TRBD1 matching over 9 bases. Germline CDR1 reads SEHNR; CDR2 reads FQNEAQ (reference sequence). There are 17 residues in the CDR3. V gave up 6 bases and J gave up 3 bases; unmatched junction bases: 9. As DNA, the CDR3 is TGTGCCAGCAGTTTCACAGGGGGCGCGAACTATAATTCACCCCTCCACTTT. It yields the protein CASSFTGGANYNSPLHF.

The J gene is TRBJ1-5, the V gene TRBV13; 7 positions match TRBD1. V lost 2 bases to trimming and J lost 8 bases; unmatched junction nucleotides: 9. The CDR3 has 15 residues. Germline CDR1 and CDR2: PRHDT and FYEKMQ (reference sequence). This chain's CDR3 is CASSLRTGLVEPQHF. CDR3 bases: TGTGCCAGCAGCTTAAGGACAGGCCTTGTGGAGCCCCAGCATTTT.

This chain connects TRBV5-1 to TRBJ2-5; D gene ambiguous. Germline assignment: CDR1 SGHRS and CDR2 YFSETQ. Between the trimmed V and J ends, which lost 5 bases and 5 bases, there was a span of 7 bases. CDR3 length equals 11 residues. The CDR3 here is CASRWQETQYF. Written as DNA, the CDR3 is TGCGCCAGCAGATGGCAGGAGACCCAGTACTTC.